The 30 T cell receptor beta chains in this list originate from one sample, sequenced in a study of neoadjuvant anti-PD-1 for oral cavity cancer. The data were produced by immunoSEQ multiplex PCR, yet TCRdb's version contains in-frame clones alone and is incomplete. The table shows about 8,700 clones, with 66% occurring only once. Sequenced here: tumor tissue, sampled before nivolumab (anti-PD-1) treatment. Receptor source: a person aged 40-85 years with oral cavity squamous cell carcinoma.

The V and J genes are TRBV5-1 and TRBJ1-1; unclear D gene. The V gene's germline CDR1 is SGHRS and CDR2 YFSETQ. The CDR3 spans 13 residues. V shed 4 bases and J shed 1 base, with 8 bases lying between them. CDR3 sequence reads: CASSTRANTEAFF. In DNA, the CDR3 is TGCGCCAGCAGCACCCGGGCGAACACTGAAGCTTTCTTT.

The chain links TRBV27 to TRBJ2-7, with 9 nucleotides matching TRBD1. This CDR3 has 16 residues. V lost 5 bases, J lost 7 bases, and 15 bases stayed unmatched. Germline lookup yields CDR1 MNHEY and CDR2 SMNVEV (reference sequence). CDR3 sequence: CASSPYSGTGTVEQYF. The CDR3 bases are TGTGCCAGCAGTCCCTATTCCGGGACAGGGACGGTTGAGCAGTACTTC.

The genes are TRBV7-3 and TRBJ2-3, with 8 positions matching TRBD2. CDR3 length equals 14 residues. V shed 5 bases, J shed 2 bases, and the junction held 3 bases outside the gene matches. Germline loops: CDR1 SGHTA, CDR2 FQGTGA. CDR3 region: CASSPGLATDTQYF. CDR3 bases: TGTGCCAGCAGCCCTGGACTAGCCACAGATACGCAGTATTTT.

CDR3 sequence: CASSLGEGLGGYTF. The CDR3 DNA is TGTGCCAGCAGCTTAGGGGAGGGGCTCGGGGGCTACACCTTC. The chain couples TRBV11-2 to TRBJ1-2, with a tentative D call TRBD1 (5 bases). Trimming removed 1 base at V and 8 bases at J, with 14 bases between. This CDR3 has 14 amino acids. CDR1 SGHAT and CDR2 FQNNGV come from the germline V gene. Full variable domain (rest looked up from reference TRBV11-2 and TRBJ1-2): EAGVAQSPRYKIIEKRQSVAFWCNPISGHATLYWYQQILGQGPKLLIQFQNNGVVDDSQLPKDRFSAERLKGVDSTLKIQPAKLEDSAVYLCASSLGEGLGGYTFGSGTRLTVV.

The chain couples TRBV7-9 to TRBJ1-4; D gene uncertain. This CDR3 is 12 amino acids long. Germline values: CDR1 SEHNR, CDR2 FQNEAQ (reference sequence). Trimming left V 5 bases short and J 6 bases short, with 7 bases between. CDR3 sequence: CASSNRDEKLFF. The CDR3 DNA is TGTGCCAGCAGCAACCGAGATGAAAAACTGTTTTTT.

The CDR3 nucleotides read TGCGCCAGCAGTGATGCGGCTAGCGGGAGCTCCTACAATGAGCAGTTCTTC. This translates into CASSDAASGSSYNEQFF. J is TRBJ2-1 and V is TRBV10-2; 10 nucleotides line up with TRBD2. This CDR3 is 17 amino acids long. V lost 3 bases, J lost 0 bases, and 5 bases stayed unmatched. Germline V gives CDR1 WSHSY, CDR2 SAAADI.

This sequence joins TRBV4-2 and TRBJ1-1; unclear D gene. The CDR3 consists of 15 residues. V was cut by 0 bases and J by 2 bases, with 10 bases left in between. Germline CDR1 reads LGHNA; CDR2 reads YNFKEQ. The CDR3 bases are TGTGCCAGCAGCCAAGATGGTAACAGCAACACTGAAGCTTTCTTT. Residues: CASSQDGNSNTEAFF.

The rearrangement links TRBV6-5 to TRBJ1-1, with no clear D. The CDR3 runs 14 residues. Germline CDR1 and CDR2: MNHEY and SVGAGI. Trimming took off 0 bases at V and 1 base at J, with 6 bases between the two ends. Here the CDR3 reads CASSYSRANTEAFF. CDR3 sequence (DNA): TGTGCCAGCAGTTACTCGAGGGCGAACACTGAAGCTTTCTTT.

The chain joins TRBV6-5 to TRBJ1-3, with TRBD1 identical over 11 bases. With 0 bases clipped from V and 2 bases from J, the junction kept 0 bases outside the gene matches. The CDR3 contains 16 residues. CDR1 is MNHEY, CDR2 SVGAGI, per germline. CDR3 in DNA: TGTGCCAGCAGTTACTCGGGACAGGGGGCTGGAAACACCATATATTTT. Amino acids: CASSYSGQGAGNTIYF.

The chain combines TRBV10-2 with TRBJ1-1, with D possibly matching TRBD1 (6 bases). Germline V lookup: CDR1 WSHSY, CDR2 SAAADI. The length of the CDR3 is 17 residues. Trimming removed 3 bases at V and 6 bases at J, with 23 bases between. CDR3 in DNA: TGCGCCAGCAGTGACGGGGGCGCGGTAGAAAAAGGCGCTGAAGCTTTCTTT. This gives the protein CASSDGGAVEKGAEAFF.

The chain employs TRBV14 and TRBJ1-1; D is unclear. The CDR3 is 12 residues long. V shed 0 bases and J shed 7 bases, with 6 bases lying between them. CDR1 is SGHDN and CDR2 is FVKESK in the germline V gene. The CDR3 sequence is CASSQDYGEAFF. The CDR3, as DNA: TGTGCCAGCAGCCAAGATTACGGTGAAGCTTTCTTT.

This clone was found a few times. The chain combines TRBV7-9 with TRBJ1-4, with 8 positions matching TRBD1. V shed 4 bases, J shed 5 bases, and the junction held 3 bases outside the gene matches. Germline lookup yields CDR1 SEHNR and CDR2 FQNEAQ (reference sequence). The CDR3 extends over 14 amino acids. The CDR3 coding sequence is TGTGCCAGCAGCTCGACAGGGGTGAATGAAAAACTGTTTTTT. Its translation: CASSSTGVNEKLFF.

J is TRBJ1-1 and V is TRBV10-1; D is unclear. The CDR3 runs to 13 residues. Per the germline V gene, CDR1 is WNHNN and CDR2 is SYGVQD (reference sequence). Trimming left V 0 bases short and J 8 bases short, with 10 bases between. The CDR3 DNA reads TGCGCCAGCAGTGAGTCCAGCAACCGAGAAGCTTTCTTT. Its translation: CASSESSNREAFF.

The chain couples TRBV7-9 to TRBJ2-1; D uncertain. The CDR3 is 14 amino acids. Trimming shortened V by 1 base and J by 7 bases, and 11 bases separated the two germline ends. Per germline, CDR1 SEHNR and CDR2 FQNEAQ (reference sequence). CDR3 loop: CASSLGSSWNEQFF. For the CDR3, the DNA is TGTGCCAGCAGCTTAGGGTCGAGCTGGAATGAGCAGTTCTTC.

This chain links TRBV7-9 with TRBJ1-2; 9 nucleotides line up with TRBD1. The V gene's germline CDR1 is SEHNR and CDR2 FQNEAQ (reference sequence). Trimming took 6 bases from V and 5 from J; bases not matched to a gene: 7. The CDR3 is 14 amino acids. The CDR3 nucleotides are TGTGCCAGCAGTTCGGGGACAGGGCCGTATGGCTACACCTTC. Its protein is CASSSGTGPYGYTF.

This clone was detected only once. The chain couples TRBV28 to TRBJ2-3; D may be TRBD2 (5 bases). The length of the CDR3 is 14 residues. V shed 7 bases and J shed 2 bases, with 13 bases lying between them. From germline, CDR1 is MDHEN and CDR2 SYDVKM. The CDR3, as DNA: TGTGCCAGCACCCTGACTATTACCACAGATACGCAGTATTTT. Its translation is CASTLTITTDTQYF.

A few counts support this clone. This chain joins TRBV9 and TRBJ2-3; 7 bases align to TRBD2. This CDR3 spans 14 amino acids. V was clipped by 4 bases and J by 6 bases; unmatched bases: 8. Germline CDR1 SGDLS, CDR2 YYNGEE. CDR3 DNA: TGTGCCAGCAGCCCATGGGGGGGAGGTGATACGCAGTATTTT. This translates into CASSPWGGGDTQYF.

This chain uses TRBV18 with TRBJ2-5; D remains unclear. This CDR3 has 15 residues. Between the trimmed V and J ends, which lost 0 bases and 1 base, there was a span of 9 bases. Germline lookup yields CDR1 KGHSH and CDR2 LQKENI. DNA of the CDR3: TGTGCCAGCTCACCACCGTCGGGCCTCCAAGAGACCCAGTACTTC. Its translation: CASSPPSGLQETQYF.

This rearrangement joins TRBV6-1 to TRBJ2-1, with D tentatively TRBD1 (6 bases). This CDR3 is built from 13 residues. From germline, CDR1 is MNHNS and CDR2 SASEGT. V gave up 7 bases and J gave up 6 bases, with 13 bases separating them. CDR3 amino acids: CASIMTGGNEQFF. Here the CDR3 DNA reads TGTGCCAGCATTATGACAGGCGGCAATGAGCAGTTCTTC.

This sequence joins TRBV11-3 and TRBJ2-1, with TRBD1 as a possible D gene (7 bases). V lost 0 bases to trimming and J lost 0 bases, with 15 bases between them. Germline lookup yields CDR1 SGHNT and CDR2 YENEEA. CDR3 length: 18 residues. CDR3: CASSLDQGGSGSYNEQFF. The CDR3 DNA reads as TGTGCCAGCAGCTTAGATCAGGGGGGAAGCGGCTCCTACAATGAGCAGTTCTTC.

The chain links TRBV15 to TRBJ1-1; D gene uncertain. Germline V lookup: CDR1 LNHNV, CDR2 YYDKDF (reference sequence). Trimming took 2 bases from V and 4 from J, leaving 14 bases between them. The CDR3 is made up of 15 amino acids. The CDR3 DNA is TGTGCCACCAGCAGACTTCACGACATCCCCACTGAAGCTTTCTTT. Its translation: CATSRLHDIPTEAFF.

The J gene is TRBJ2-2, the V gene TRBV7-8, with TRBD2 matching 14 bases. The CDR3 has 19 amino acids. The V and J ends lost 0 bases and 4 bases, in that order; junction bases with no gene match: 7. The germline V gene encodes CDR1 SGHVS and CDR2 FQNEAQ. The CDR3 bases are TGTGCCAGCAGCTTAGCCGGGACTAGCGGGGGCGGGGGCACCGGGGAGCTGTTTTTT. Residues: CASSLAGTSGGGGTGELFF.

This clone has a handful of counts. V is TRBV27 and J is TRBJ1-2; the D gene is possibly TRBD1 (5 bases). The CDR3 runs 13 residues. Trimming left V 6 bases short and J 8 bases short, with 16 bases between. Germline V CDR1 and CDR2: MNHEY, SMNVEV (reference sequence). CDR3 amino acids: CASSAGRAGGYTF. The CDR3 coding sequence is TGTGCCAGCAGCGCGGGCAGGGCTGGCGGCTACACCTTC.

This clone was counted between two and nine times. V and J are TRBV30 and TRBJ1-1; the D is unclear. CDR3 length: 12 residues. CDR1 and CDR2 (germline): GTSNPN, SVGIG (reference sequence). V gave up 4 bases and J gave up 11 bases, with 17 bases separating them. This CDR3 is CAWNGVAGRAFF. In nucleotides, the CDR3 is TGTGCCTGGAATGGGGTGGCAGGCCGGGCTTTCTTT.

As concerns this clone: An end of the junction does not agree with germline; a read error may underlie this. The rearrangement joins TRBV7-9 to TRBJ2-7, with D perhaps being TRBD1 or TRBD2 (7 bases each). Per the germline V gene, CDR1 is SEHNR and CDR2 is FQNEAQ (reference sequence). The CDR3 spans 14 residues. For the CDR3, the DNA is TGTGCCAGCAGCCTAGCGGACAGGCGAGACGAGCAGTACTTC. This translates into CASSLADRRDEQYF. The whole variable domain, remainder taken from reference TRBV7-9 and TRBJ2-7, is DTGVSQNPRHKITKRGQNVTFRCDPISEHNRLYWYRQTLGQGPEFLTYFQNEAQLEKSRLLSDRFSAERPKGSFSTLEIQRTEQGDSAMYLCASSLADRRDEQYFGPGTRLTVT.

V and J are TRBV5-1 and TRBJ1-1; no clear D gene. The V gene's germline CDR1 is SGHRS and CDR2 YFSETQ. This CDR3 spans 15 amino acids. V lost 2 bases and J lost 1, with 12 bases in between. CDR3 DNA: TGCGCCAGCAGCTTTGACGGGTTGTGGAACACTGAAGCTTTCTTT. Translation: CASSFDGLWNTEAFF.

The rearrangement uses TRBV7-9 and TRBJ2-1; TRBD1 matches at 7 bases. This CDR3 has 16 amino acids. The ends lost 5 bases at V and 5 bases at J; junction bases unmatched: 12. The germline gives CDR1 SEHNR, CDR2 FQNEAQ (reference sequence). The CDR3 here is CASSVVKTGTHNEQFF. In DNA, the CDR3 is TGTGCCAGCAGCGTCGTTAAGACAGGGACCCACAATGAGCAGTTCTTC.

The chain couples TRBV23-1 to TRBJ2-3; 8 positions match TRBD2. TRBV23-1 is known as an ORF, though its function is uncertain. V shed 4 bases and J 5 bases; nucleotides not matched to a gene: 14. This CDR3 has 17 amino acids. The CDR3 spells CASSPHRGGGIQDTQYF. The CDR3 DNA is TGCGCCAGCAGTCCCCACCGGGGCGGGGGGATCCAAGATACGCAGTATTTT.

The CDR3 loop reads CASSHRDQDGYTF. The CDR3 bases are TGTGCCAGCAGCCACCGGGACCAGGATGGCTACACCTTC. The J gene is TRBJ1-2, the V gene TRBV7-9; D perhaps matches TRBD1 (5 bases). Trimming removed 5 bases at V and 6 bases at J, with 13 bases between. Germline CDR1 SEHNR, CDR2 FQNEAQ (reference sequence). This CDR3 region has 13 residues.

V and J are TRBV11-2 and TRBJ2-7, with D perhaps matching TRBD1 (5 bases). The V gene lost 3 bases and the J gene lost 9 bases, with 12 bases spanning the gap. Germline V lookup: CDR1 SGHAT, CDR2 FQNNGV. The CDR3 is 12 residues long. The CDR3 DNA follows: TGTGCCAGCAGCTTCCAAGACAGCCGGCAGTACTTC. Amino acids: CASSFQDSRQYF.